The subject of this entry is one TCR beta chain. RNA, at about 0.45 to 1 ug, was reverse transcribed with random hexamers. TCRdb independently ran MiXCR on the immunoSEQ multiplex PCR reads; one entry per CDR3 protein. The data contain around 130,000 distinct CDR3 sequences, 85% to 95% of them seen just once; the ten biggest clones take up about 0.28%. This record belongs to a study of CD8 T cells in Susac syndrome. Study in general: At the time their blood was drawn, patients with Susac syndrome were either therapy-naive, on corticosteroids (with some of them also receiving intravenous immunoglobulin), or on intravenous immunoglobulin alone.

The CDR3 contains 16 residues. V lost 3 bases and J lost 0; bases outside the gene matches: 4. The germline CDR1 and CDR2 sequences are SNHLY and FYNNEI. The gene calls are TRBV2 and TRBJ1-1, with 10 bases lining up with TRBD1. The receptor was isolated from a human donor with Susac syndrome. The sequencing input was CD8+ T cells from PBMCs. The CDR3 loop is CASSDPGQGLNTEAFF. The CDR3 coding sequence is TGTGCCAGCAGTGACCCGGGACAGGGGCTGAACACTGAAGCTTTCTTT.